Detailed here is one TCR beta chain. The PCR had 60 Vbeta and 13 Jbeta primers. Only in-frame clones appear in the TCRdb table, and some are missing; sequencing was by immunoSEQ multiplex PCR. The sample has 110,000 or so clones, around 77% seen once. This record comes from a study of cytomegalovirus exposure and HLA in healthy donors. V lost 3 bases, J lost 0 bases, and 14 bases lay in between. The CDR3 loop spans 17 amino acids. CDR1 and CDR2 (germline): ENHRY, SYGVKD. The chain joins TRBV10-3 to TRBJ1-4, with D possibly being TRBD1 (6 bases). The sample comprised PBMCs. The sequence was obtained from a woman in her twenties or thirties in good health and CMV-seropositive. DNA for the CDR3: TGTGCCATCAGTGAATCTTGGCAGGGGACAACTAATGAAAAACTGTTTTTT. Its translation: CAISESWQGTTNEKLFF.